This T cell receptor beta chain emerged from a study of blood T cell repertoires in COVID-19. In the study overall: The cDNA or gDNA used as material had been derived from T cells, B-cell-depleted T cells, or PBMCs.

Looked up from germline, CDR1 is SNHLY and CDR2 is FYNNEI. There are 14 residues in the CDR3. Trimming removed 7 bases from V and 1 base from J; junction bases left unmatched: 6. Using immunoSEQ multiplex PCR, the repertoire was profiled, and TCRdb retains in-frame clones only, with some absent. The repertoire has fewer than 350,000 clones, approximately 87% of them found once; the top ten carry 9.5% to 15%. The specimen was peripheral blood. The chain has TRBV2 and TRBJ2-5; 7 positions match TRBD2. The source is a woman younger than 45 with COVID-19, enrolled during active disease. The CDR3 sequence is CASIGLAAQETQYF. The CDR3 region has the DNA TGTGCCAGCATCGGCCTAGCGGCCCAAGAGACCCAGTACTTC.